This T cell receptor (beta chain) was sequenced for a study of blood T cell repertoires in COVID-19. Overall study: From the United States, Italy and Spain came samples of acute and convalescent COVID-19. From T cells, B-cell-depleted T cells, or PBMCs came the material, which was cDNA or gDNA.

Per the study methods: Reference gene primer amplification gave estimated nucleated cell counts. Profiled with immunoSEQ multiplex PCR; TCRdb holds only in-frame clones, not every one. V and J calls plus clone size are reproduced from that table; the DNA served to infer D and trimming. The table has about 310,000 clones, around 87% seen once; the top ten hold 1%. The CDR3 length is 15 residues. Trimming stripped 7 bases from V and 2 bases from J, with 18 bases between. Germline V gene lookup returns CDR1 MNHEY and CDR2 SVGAGI. What was sequenced was peripheral blood. This receptor was taken from a man aged 45 to 65 with active or convalescent COVID-19. The chain carries TRBV6-5 and TRBJ2-7; no definite D call. The CDR3 nucleotides read TGTGCCAGCAAGAATTCCTGGGCAGCTACCTACGAGCAGTACTTC. This codes for CASKNSWAATYEQYF.